This TCR beta chain was sequenced for a study of blood T cell repertoires in COVID-19. Study-wide background: Samples came from the United States, Italy and Spain, spanning acute and convalescent COVID-19. Nucleic acid was either cDNA or gDNA, and it came from T cells, B-cell-depleted T cells, or PBMCs.

J lost 5 bases, V lost 4 bases, and 4 bases had no gene match. The CDR3 contains 14 residues. CDR1 and CDR2 from the germline V gene are SNHLY and FYNNEI. This clone has only a few counts. Study processing details: Nucleated cell counts were estimated from reference gene primer amplification. TCRdb's table, derived via immunoSEQ multiplex PCR, lists solely in-frame clones and lacks some. Clonal size and the V and J genes are those of that table, whereas D and trimming came from the DNA. The sample contains more than 9,500 clones, around 70% of which appear only once. This chain uses TRBV2 with TRBJ1-5; 8 nucleotides align to TRBD1. The receptor's source is a man between 60 and 75 years old with COVID-19, enrolled during active disease. The sequenced material came from peripheral blood. The CDR3 protein is CASSGTGRDQPQHF. The CDR3 DNA follows: TGTGCCAGCAGTGGGACAGGGAGAGATCAGCCCCAGCATTTT.